This T cell receptor beta chain was identified during a study of PD-1 blockade in classical Hodgkin lymphoma. The wider study: The study gave patients nivolumab 3 mg/kg intravenously every 2 weeks.

Every one of the patients relapsed after autologous stem cell transplantation (brentuximab vedotin exposure was variable). Trimming took 11 bases from V and 2 from J, leaving 13 bases between them. Germline V gene data show CDR1 as MNHNS and CDR2 as SASEGT. The CDR3 is made up of 12 amino acids. TCRdb keeps only in-frame clones here, not all; method: immunoSEQ multiplex PCR. This table holds approximately 79,000 clones, 80% to 95% found once. Sequences were derived from peripheral blood mononuclear cells (PBMCs), sampled before the second cycle of nivolumab. The source of this sequence is a human donor with classical Hodgkin lymphoma. The gene calls are TRBV6-1 and TRBJ2-7; D may be TRBD1 (5 bases). CDR3 sequence reads: CASGRTPYEQYF. The DNA of the CDR3 is TGTGCCTCTGGAAGGACACCCTACGAGCAGTACTTC.